This TCR beta chain comes out of a study of T cells after yellow fever vaccination. This clonotype was seen repeatedly, ten times or more. This CDR3 comprises 14 residues. Germline V gene data show CDR1 as SNHLY and CDR2 as FYNNEI. V lost 7 bases and J 2 bases, leaving 13 bases between the germline ends. TCRdb reprocessed the 5' RACE reads with MiXCR, giving one entry per CDR3 protein. The table has a few hundred thousand distinct CDR3 sequences, around 4.1% seen once; the top ten hold roughly 24%. This TCR derives from a young man who received the YFV17D yellow fever vaccine. The material sequenced was PBMCs, taken 5 days after the yellow fever booster vaccination. The V call is TRBV2, the J call TRBJ2-3; D possibly corresponds to TRBD1 (6 bases). Written as DNA, the CDR3 is TGTGCCAGCAAGGGGGTTAGATTCACAGATACGCAGTATTTT. It is translated as CASKGVRFTDTQYF. The whole variable domain, filled in from reference TRBV2 and TRBJ2-3, reads EPEVTQTPSHQVTQMGQEVILRCVPISNHLYFYWYRQILGQKVEFLVSFYNNEISEKSEIFDDQFSVERPDGSNFTLKIRSTKLEDSAMYFCASKGVRFTDTQYFGPGTRLTVL.